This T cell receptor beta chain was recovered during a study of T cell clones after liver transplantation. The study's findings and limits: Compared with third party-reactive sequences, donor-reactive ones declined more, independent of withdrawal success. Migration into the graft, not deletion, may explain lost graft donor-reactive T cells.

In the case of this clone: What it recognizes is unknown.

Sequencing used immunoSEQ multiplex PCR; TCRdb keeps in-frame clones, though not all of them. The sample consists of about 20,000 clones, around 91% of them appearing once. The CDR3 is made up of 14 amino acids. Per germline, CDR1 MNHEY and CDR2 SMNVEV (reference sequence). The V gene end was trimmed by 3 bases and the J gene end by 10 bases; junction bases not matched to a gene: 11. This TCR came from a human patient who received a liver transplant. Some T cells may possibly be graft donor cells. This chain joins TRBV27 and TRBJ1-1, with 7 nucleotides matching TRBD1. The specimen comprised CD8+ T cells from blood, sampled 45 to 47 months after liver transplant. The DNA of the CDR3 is TGTGCCAGCAGTTTTGCGGGCCAGGGGGTCGGAGCTTTCTTT. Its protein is CASSFAGQGVGAFF.